The clone carrying this T cell receptor (beta chain) was counted a few times. This entry comes from a study of T cells in Graves' hyperthyroidism and ophthalmopathy. The source material, RNA transcripts, was used to amplify TCR beta CDR3 regions. Primed by the HTBI set, a first-round RT-PCR was run on the TCR CDR3. TCRdb itself ran the multiplex PCR reads through MiXCR, one entry per CDR3 protein. This table holds roughly 200,000 distinct CDR3 sequences, 15% to 20% found once. Germline-derived CDR1 and CDR2 are DFQATT and SNEGSKA (reference sequence). This CDR3 has 12 residues. With V trimmed by 6 bases and J by 14 bases, 9 bases remained unmatched.

The J gene is TRBJ2-1, the V gene TRBV20-1; 11 bases are shared with TRBD2. The receptor was isolated from a middle-aged man with Graves' hyperthyroidism. The sequenced sample consisted of blood. In DNA form, the CDR3 reads TGCAGTGCAGAATCTAGCGGGGGGTTTAAGTTCTTC. Translating it yields CSAESSGGFKFF.